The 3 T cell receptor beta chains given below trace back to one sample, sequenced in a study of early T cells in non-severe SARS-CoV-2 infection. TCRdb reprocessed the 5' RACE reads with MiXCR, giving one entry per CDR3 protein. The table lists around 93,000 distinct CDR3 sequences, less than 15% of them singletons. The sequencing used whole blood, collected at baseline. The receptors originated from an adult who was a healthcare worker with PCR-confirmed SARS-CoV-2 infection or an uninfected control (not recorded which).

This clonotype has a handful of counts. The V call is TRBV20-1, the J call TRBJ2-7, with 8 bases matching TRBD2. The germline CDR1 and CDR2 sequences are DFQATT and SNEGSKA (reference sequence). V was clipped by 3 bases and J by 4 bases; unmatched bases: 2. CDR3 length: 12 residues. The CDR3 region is CSASGGAYEQYF. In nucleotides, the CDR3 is TGCAGTGCTAGCGGGGGGGCTTACGAGCAGTACTTC.

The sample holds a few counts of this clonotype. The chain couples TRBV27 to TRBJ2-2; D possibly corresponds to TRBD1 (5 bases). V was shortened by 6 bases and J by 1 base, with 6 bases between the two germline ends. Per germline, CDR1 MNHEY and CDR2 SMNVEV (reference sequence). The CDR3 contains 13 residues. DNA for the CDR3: TGTGCCAGCAGAGGACAGAACACCGGGGAGCTGTTTTTT. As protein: CASRGQNTGELFF.

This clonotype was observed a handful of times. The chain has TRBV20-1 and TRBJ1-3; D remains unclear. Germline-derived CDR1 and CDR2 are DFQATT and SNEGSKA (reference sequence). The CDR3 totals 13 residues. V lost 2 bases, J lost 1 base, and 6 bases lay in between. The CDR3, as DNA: TGCAGTGCTAGACAGGCTTCTGGAAACACCATATATTTT. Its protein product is CSARQASGNTIYF.